The 24 T cell receptor beta chains presented below share a single source sample, sequenced in a study of blood T cell repertoires in COVID-19. Measured with immunoSEQ multiplex PCR; TCRdb has only the in-frame clones, and not every one. Altogether more than 95,000 clones are present, about 80% being singletons, with the ten largest covering roughly 18%. The sequencing input was peripheral blood. These receptor sequences come from a man older than 75 with acute or convalescent COVID-19.

The chain carries TRBV18 and TRBJ2-7, with 8 bases lining up with TRBD2. Germline values: CDR1 KGHSH, CDR2 LQKENI. This CDR3 has 15 residues. The V gene end was trimmed by 5 bases and the J gene end by 3 bases; junction bases not matched to a gene: 9. CDR3 in amino acids: CASSEPGLGNYEQYF. The CDR3 DNA sequence: TGTGCCAGCTCAGAGCCGGGACTAGGGAACTACGAGCAGTACTTC.

This clone was recorded only once. The chain links TRBV28 to TRBJ1-1; TRBD1 matches at 9 bases. Germline CDR1 reads MDHEN; CDR2 reads SYDVKM. The CDR3 runs 15 residues. The V segment lost 2 bases and the J segment 5 bases; nucleotides outside the gene matches: 6. The CDR3 bases are TGTGCCAGCAGTTTACTCGACAGGGGGGTTACTGAAGCTTTCTTT. This codes for CASSLLDRGVTEAFF.

This clone occurred once. The V and J genes are TRBV7-2 and TRBJ2-5; the match to TRBD2 covers 10 bases. The germline V gene encodes CDR1 SGHTA and CDR2 FQGNSA. This CDR3 contains 16 residues. The junction had 7 bases not matched to a gene; V was cut back by 5 bases and J by 1 base. This CDR3 is CASSPWASGGQETQYF. DNA of the CDR3: TGTGCCAGCAGCCCGTGGGCTAGCGGGGGCCAAGAGACCCAGTACTTC.

This clone came up a few times. V usage is TRBV7-9 and J usage is TRBJ1-6; 9 bases map to TRBD1. CDR1 is SEHNR, CDR2 FQNEAQ, per germline (reference sequence). V was clipped by 4 bases and J by 6 bases; unmatched bases: 1. The CDR3 is made up of 14 amino acids. This chain's CDR3 is CASSSTGGNSPLHF. In DNA, the CDR3 is TGTGCCAGCAGCTCGACAGGGGGTAATTCACCCCTCCACTTT.

This rearrangement joins TRBV7-2 to TRBJ2-1; D is perhaps TRBD2 (5 bases). The CDR3 runs 14 residues. Trimming took off 5 bases at V and 5 bases at J, with 13 bases between the two ends. Germline values: CDR1 SGHTA, CDR2 FQGNSA. CDR3 region: CASSPRTSNNEQFF. CDR3 in DNA: TGTGCCAGCAGCCCAAGGACTTCTAACAATGAGCAGTTCTTC.

The chain links TRBV30 to TRBJ1-2; 8 nucleotides agree with TRBD1. In germline, CDR1 is GTSNPN, CDR2 SVGIG (reference sequence). The CDR3 consists of 12 residues. After removal of 2 bases from V and 8 bases from J, the junction contained 4 bases not matched to a gene. The CDR3: CAWSSGGAGYTF. In DNA form, the CDR3 reads TGTGCCTGGAGTTCAGGGGGCGCGGGCTACACCTTC.

This clone was seen a few times. The J gene is TRBJ1-1, the V gene TRBV6-1, with 10 nucleotides matching TRBD1. CDR3 length equals 15 residues. V gave up 6 bases and J gave up 3 bases; unmatched junction bases: 7. Germline V gene lookup returns CDR1 MNHNS and CDR2 SASEGT. The chain's CDR3 is CASRGTGVTHTEAFF. CDR3 bases: TGTGCCAGCAGGGGGACAGGGGTTACCCACACTGAAGCTTTCTTT.

The chain is built from TRBV19 and TRBJ1-3; weak D call: TRBD1 (5 bases). The length of the CDR3 is 14 residues. Germline CDR1 is LNHDA and CDR2 is SQIVND (reference sequence). Trimming took off 3 bases at V and 0 bases at J, with 6 bases between the two ends. CDR3 residues: CASSIGGSGNTIYF. The CDR3 DNA reads as TGTGCCAGTAGTATCGGGGGCTCTGGAAACACCATATATTTT.

The count of this clone is one. The rearrangement joins TRBV28 to TRBJ1-1, with D unresolved. There are 12 residues in the CDR3. The germline CDR1 and CDR2 sequences are MDHEN and SYDVKM. The CDR3 sequence is CVAGVANTEAFF. The CDR3, as DNA: TGTGTCGCCGGGGTTGCGAACACTGAAGCTTTCTTT.

The chain carries TRBV12-2 and TRBJ2-3; the table's D call, TRBD2, was not checked against the DNA. TRBV12-2 is a documented pseudogene. This CDR3 has 16 amino acids. As DNA, the CDR3 is TGTGCAAGTCGCTTTTGTAGCGGAGTCCCCCCAGATACGCAGTATTTT. The encoded protein is CASRFCSGVPPDTQYF.

The chain recombines TRBV6-2 or TRBV6-3 with TRBJ1-5; possible D gene TRBD1, 6 bases. The V end was cut by 4 bases, the J end by 1 base, with 11 bases between. The germline V gene has CDR1 MNHEY and CDR2 SVGEGT. The CDR3 length is 15 residues. The DNA of the CDR3 is TGTGCCAGCAGTTTCAGGGGTCAGAGCAATCAGCCCCAGCATTTT. Protein: CASSFRGQSNQPQHF.

V gene TRBV19 combines with J gene TRBJ1-5; a possible D gene is TRBD1 (5 bases). This CDR3 has 15 amino acids. The germline gives CDR1 LNHDA, CDR2 SQIVND (reference sequence). V shed 3 bases and J shed 4 bases, with 13 bases lying between them. In DNA, the CDR3 is TGTGCCAGTAGTATTACGGCAGGGACTAATCAGCCCCAGCATTTT. As protein: CASSITAGTNQPQHF.

The chain recombines TRBV25-1 with TRBJ2-7; D remains ambiguous. Trimming stripped 3 bases from V and 7 bases from J, with 16 bases between. CDR3 length: 14 amino acids. Germline V gene data show CDR1 as MGHDK and CDR2 as SYGVNS. Here the CDR3 reads CASSEQKFRGEQYF. CDR3 sequence (DNA): TGTGCCAGCAGTGAGCAGAAGTTCCGCGGAGAGCAGTACTTC.

The chain joins TRBV24-1 to TRBJ1-5; 7 bases line up with TRBD1. V shed 4 bases, J shed 0 bases, and the junction held 8 bases outside the gene matches. Germline V gene data show CDR1 as KGHDR and CDR2 as SFDVKD. The CDR3 is made up of 17 amino acids. The CDR3 DNA reads as TGTGCCACCAGTGAGACGACAGGGCCTTATAGCAATCAGCCCCAGCATTTT. Protein: CATSETTGPYSNQPQHF.

V and J are TRBV7-2 and TRBJ1-5; D is unresolved. Germline CDR1 and CDR2: SGHTA and FQGNSA. This CDR3 contains 13 residues. V was cut by 4 bases and J by 6 bases, with 10 bases left in between. The CDR3 DNA follows: TGTGCCAGCAGCTCCCAGACTGCTCAGCCCCAGCATTTT. Its translation: CASSSQTAQPQHF.

V usage is TRBV7-2 and J usage is TRBJ2-7; D remains ambiguous. In germline, CDR1 is SGHTA, CDR2 FQGNSA. V was trimmed by 1 base and J by 9 bases, leaving 7 bases between them. The CDR3 is made up of 11 amino acids. CDR3 loop: CASSLGTTQYF. The CDR3 DNA reads TGTGCCAGCAGCTTAGGAACAACGCAGTACTTC.

This clone was observed once. At the DNA level, this CDR3 is encoded by other sequences in the same sample as well. The chain links TRBV27 to TRBJ1-1; D is unresolved. This CDR3 is 13 amino acids long. Germline CDR1 is MNHEY and CDR2 is SMNVEV (reference sequence). The V end lost 3 bases, the J end lost 1 base, and 6 bases lay between the germline ends. CDR3 coding DNA: TGTGCCAGCAGTTTGAGAGAGAACACTGAAGCTTTCTTT. This encodes CASSLRENTEAFF.

V gene TRBV10-3 combines with J gene TRBJ1-1; 9 bases align to TRBD1. J was trimmed by 1 base and V by 5 bases; bases with no gene match: 5. This CDR3 region has 15 residues. Germline CDR1 ENHRY, CDR2 SYGVKD. The CDR3 nucleotides are TGTGCCATCAGTCTGAAGGGACAGGGGAACACTGAAGCTTTCTTT. Translation: CAISLKGQGNTEAFF.

V gene TRBV19 combines with J gene TRBJ2-2; the D gene is possibly TRBD2 (5 bases). V gave up 6 bases and J gave up 0 bases, with 8 bases separating them. The germline CDR1 and CDR2 sequences are LNHDA and SQIVND (reference sequence). The CDR3 covers 14 residues. CDR3 residues: CASSGISNTGELFF. The CDR3 DNA sequence: TGTGCCAGTAGCGGGATTTCGAACACCGGGGAGCTGTTTTTT.

The V call is TRBV19, the J call TRBJ1-1; the match to TRBD1 covers 10 bases. Germline loops: CDR1 LNHDA, CDR2 SQIVND (reference sequence). The CDR3 loop spans 13 amino acids. The junction had 4 bases not matched to a gene; V was cut back by 8 bases and J by 4 bases. CDR3: CASHRTGGTEAFF. The CDR3 nucleotides are TGTGCCAGTCACAGGACAGGGGGCACTGAAGCTTTCTTT. Complete variable domain (other parts from reference TRBV19 and TRBJ1-1): DGGITQSPKYLFRKEGQNVTLSCEQNLNHDAMYWYRQDPGQGLRLIYYSQIVNDFQKGDIAEGYSVSREKKESFPLTVTSAQKNPTAFYLCASHRTGGTEAFFGQGTRLTVV.

The chain combines TRBV19 with TRBJ2-7, with D possibly being TRBD1 (5 bases). Trimming took off 3 bases at V and 2 bases at J, with 8 bases between the two ends. Germline loops: CDR1 LNHDA, CDR2 SQIVND (reference sequence). CDR3 length equals 13 residues. CDR3 residues: CASSIQGAYEQYF. The CDR3 DNA sequence: TGTGCCAGTAGTATTCAAGGGGCCTACGAGCAGTACTTC.

This clone was picked up a small number of times. The chain links TRBV28 to TRBJ1-1; D perhaps matches TRBD1 (5 bases). Germline loops: CDR1 MDHEN, CDR2 SYDVKM. The CDR3 is 17 residues long. The V end lost 4 bases, the J end lost 4 bases, and 22 bases lay between the germline ends. The CDR3 reads CASSSGPAQGSFTEAFF. In DNA, the CDR3 is TGTGCCAGCAGTTCCGGACCAGCTCAGGGTAGTTTCACTGAAGCTTTCTTT.

V is TRBV19 and J is TRBJ2-2, with D perhaps matching TRBD2 (5 bases). Germline V gene sequence: CDR1 LNHDA, CDR2 SQIVND (reference sequence). This CDR3 is built from 16 residues. V was trimmed by 3 bases and J by 5 bases, leaving 16 bases between them. Here the CDR3 reads CASSIDGSRRTGELFF. For the CDR3, the DNA is TGTGCCAGTAGTATCGATGGATCTCGGAGGACCGGGGAGCTGTTTTTT. The whole variable domain, filled in from reference TRBV19 and TRBJ2-2, reads DGGITQSPKYLFRKEGQNVTLSCEQNLNHDAMYWYRQDPGQGLRLIYYSQIVNDFQKGDIAEGYSVSREKKESFPLTVTSAQKNPTAFYLCASSIDGSRRTGELFFGEGSRLTVL.

The chain uses TRBV7-9 and TRBJ1-3; D ambiguous. Germline CDR1 is SEHNR and CDR2 is FQNEAQ (reference sequence). V was trimmed by 2 bases and J by 4 bases, leaving 3 bases between them. This CDR3 spans 12 amino acids. DNA for the CDR3: TGTGCCAGCAGCTTAACAGGAAACACCATATATTTT. Protein: CASSLTGNTIYF.